This TCR beta chain was retrieved from a study of regulatory T cells in long-lasting Graves disease. According to the study, TCR beta libraries were built with iRepertoire HTBI primers and CDR3-region Arm-PCR. MiXCR was run by TCRdb on the multiplex PCR reads, yielding one entry per CDR3 protein. The sample yields 420,000 or so distinct CDR3 sequences, roughly 15% seen once. This clonotype was found many times. Described time point: newly diagnosed GD, antithyroid drugs for less than 3 months. PBMC-extracted RNA yielded the TCR library. The CDR3 extends over 15 amino acids. The J segment lost 7 bases and the V segment lost 6 bases, leaving 14 bases of the junction unmatched. From germline, CDR1 is MDHEN and CDR2 SYDVKM. In addition, the sample was reused for a study of T cells in Graves' hyperthyroidism and ophthalmopathy.

The source was peripheral blood mononuclear cells (PBMCs), collected at new diagnosis, from a patient treated with antithyroid drugs. The sequence came from a woman aged 18-29 years with Graves disease. V and J are TRBV28 and TRBJ1-2; 7 bases agree with TRBD1. The CDR3 protein is CASSLSGQVVFGYTF. The CDR3 nucleotides read TGTGCCAGCAGCCTCTCTGGACAGGTTGTTTTTGGCTACACCTTC.